This TCR beta chain appears in the sequencing data of a study of T cell responses to AZD1222 COVID-19 vaccine. Study-level results: After the peak T cell response, and only then, were repertoires sampled.

Regarding this clone: Its antigen is unidentified.

There are 15 residues in the CDR3. Per germline, CDR1 SGHRS and CDR2 YFSETQ. Losses at the gene ends were 4 bases for V and 4 bases for J; bases not matched to a gene: 7. The repertoire was sequenced with immunoSEQ multiplex PCR; TCRdb's copy has only in-frame clones and lacks some. This sample has some 80,000 clones, with 65% to 80% found just once. The sample was peripheral blood, taken 28 days after the second dose of the MenACWY control vaccine. The sequence came from an adult who received the MenACWY meningococcal vaccine as a control. The V call is TRBV5-1, the J call TRBJ1-2; 10 bases fit TRBD1. CDR3 nucleotides: TGCGCCAGCAGCCCCAGACAGGGGGCGACCTATGGCTACACCTTC. Translated: CASSPRQGATYGYTF.